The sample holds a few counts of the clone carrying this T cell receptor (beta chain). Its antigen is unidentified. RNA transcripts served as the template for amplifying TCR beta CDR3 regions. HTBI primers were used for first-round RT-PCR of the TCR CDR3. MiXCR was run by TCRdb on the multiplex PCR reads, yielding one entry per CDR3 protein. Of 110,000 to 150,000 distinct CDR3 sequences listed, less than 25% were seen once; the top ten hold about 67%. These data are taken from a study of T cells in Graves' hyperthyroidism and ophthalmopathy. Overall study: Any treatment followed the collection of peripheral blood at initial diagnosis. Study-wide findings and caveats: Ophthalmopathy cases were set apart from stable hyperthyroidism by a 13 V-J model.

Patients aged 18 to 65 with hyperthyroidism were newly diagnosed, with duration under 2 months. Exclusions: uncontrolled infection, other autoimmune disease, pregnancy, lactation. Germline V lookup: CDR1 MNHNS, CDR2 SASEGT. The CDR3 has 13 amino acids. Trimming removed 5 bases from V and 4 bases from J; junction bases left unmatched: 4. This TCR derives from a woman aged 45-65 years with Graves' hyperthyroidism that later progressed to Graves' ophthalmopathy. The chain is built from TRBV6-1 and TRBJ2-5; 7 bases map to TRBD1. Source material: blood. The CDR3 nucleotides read TGTGCCAGCAGTTCACAGGGGCTAGAGACCCAGTACTTC. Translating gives CASSSQGLETQYF.